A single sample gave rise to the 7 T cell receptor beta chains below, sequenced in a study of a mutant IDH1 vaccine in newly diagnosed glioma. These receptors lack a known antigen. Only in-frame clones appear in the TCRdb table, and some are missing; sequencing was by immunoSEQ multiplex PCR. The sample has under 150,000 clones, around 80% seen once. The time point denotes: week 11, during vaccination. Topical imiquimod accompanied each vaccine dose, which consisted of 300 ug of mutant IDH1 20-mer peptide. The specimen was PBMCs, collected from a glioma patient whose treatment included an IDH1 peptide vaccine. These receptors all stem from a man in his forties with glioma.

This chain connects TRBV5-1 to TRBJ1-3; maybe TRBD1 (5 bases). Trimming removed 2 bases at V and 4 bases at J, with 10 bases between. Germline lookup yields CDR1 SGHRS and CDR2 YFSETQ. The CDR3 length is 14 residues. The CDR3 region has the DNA TGCGCCAGCAGCTTTACAGGAGAAGGAAACACCATATATTTT. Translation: CASSFTGEGNTIYF.

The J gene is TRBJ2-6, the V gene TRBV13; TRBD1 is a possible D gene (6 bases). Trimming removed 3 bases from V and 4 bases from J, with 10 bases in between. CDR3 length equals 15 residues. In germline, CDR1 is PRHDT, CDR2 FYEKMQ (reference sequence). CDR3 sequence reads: CASSFRGVGANVLTF. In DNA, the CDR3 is TGTGCCAGCAGCTTCAGGGGAGTGGGGGCCAACGTCCTGACTTTC.

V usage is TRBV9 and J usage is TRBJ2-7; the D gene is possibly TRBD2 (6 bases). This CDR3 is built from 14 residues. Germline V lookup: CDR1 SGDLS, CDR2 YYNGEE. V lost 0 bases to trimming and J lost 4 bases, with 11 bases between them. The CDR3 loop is CASSVGGLQYEQYF. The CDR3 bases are TGTGCCAGCAGCGTAGGGGGACTCCAATACGAGCAGTACTTC.

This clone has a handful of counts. CDR3 region: CASSSSGGVVAFF. CDR3 DNA: TGTGCCAGCAGCTCATCCGGCGGGGTGGTCGCTTTCTTT. The chain uses TRBV9 and TRBJ1-1; D is uncertain. CDR1 SGDLS and CDR2 YYNGEE come from the germline V gene. This CDR3 has 13 amino acids. V was pared by 4 bases and J by 11 bases, with 18 bases between. Supplemented by reference TRBV9 and TRBJ1-1, the full variable domain reads DSGVTQTPKHLITATGQRVTLRCSPRSGDLSVYWYQQSLDQGLQFLIQYYNGEERAKGNILERFSAQQFPDLHSELNLSSLELGDSALYFCASSSSGGVVAFFGQGTRLTVV.

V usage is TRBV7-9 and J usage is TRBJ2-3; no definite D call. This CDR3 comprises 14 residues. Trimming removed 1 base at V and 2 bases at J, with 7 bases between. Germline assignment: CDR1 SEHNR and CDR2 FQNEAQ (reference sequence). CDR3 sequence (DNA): TGTGCCAGCAGCTTAGGGCAGACCACAGATACGCAGTATTTT. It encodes CASSLGQTTDTQYF.

The CDR3 loop reads CASSQFFPDTQYF. The CDR3 coding sequence is TGTGCCAGCAGCCAATTCTTTCCAGATACGCAGTATTTT. This chain joins TRBV14 and TRBJ2-3, with unresolved D. The germline CDR1 and CDR2 sequences are SGHDN and FVKESK. CDR3 length: 13 residues. The germline V and J ends were trimmed by 2 bases and 4 bases, with 7 bases remaining between them.

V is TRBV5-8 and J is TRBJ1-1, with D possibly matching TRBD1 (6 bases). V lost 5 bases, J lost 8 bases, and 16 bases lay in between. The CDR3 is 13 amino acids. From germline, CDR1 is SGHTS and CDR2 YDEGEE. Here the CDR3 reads CASRPGPTGEAFF. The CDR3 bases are TGTGCCAGCAGACCAGGGCCCACAGGGGAAGCTTTCTTT. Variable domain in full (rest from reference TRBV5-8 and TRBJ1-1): EAGVTQSPTHLIKTRGQQATLRCSPISGHTSVYWYQQALGLGLQFLLWYDEGEERNRGNFPPRFSGRQFPNYSSELNVNALELEDSALYLCASRPGPTGEAFFGQGTRLTVV.